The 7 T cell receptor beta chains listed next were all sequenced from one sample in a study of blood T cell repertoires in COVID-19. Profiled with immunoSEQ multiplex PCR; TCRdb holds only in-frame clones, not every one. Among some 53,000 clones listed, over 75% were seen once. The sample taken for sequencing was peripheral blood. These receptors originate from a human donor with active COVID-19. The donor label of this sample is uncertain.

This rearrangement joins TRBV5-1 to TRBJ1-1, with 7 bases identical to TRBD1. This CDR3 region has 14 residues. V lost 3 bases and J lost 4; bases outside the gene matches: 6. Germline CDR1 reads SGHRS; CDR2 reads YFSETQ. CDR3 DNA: TGCGCCAGCAGCTGGTCCCAGGGGGGCACTGAAGCTTTCTTT. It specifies CASSWSQGGTEAFF.

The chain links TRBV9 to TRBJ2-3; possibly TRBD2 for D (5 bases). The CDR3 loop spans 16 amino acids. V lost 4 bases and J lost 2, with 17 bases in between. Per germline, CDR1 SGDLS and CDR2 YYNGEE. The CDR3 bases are TGTGCCAGCAGCCCCGTGGGGAGCAACCCCACAGATACGCAGTATTTT. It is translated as CASSPVGSNPTDTQYF.

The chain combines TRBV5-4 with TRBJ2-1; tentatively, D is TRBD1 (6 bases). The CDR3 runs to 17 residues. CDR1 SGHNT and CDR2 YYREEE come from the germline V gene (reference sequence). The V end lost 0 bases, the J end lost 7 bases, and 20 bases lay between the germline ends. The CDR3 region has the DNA TGTGCCAGCAGCTTGGACGTAGTGCAGGGGCGCAGAAATGAGCAGTTCTTC. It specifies CASSLDVVQGRRNEQFF.

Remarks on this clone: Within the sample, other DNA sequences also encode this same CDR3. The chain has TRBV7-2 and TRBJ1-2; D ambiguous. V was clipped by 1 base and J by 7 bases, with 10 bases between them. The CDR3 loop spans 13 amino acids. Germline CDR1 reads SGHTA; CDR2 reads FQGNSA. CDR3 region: CASSLGEGSGYTF. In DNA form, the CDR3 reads TGTGCCAGCAGCTTAGGGGAGGGTTCTGGCTACACCTTC.

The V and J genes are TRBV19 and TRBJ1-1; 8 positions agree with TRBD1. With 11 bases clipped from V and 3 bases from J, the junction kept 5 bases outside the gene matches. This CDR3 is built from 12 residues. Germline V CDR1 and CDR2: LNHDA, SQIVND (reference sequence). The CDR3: CASRGRDTEAFF. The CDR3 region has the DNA TGTGCCTCCAGGGGGCGGGACACTGAAGCTTTCTTT.

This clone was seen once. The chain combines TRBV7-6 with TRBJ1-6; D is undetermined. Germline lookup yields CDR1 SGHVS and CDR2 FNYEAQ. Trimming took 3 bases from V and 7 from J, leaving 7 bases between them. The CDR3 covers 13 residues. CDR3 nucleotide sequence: TGTGCCAGCAGCTTTTCCCAGAATTCACCCCTCCACTTT. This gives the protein CASSFSQNSPLHF.

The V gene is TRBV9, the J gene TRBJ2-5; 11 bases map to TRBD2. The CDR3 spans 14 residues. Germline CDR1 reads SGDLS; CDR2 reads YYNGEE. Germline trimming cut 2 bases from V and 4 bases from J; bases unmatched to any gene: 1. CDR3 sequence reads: CASSVGTSGETQYF. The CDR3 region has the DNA TGTGCCAGCAGCGTCGGGACTAGCGGAGAGACCCAGTACTTC.